Listed below are T cell receptor beta chains from one sample, sequenced in a study of CD8 T cells in Susac syndrome. Each CDR3 protein is one row after TCRdb ran MiXCR on the immunoSEQ multiplex PCR reads. This sample has 240,000 or so distinct CDR3 sequences, with 96% found just once. The specimen sequenced was CD4+ T cells from PBMCs. The source is a human donor with Susac syndrome. CDR3s include the opening cysteine and the closing phenylalanine or tryptophan. The order of the fields is CDR3 protein, CDR3 DNA, J gene, V gene, clone size, D gene. A D gene is named only where the DNA matches it firmly. Not every row has a clone size; where given, it reads once, few, many or a size class.

CDR3aa: CASSLGQGFAYEQYF
CDR3nt: TGTGCCAGCAGCTTAGGACAGGGTTTTGCCTACGAGCAGTACTTC
j_gene: TRBJ2-7
v_gene: TRBV7-8
abundance: .
d_gene: TRBD1

CDR3aa: CATSDQGGRRQFF
CDR3nt: TGTGCCACCAGTGACCAGGGGGGGCGGCGGCAGTTCTTC
j_gene: TRBJ2-1
v_gene: TRBV24-1
abundance: .
d_gene: .

CDR3aa: CATSRWASESYNEQFF
CDR3nt: TGTGCCACCAGCAGATGGGCCAGCGAGAGCTACAATGAGCAGTTCTTC
j_gene: TRBJ2-1
v_gene: TRBV15
abundance: .
d_gene: .

CDR3aa: CASSPHWGTGELFF
CDR3nt: TGCGCCAGCAGCCCCCACTGGGGCACCGGGGAGCTGTTTTTT
j_gene: TRBJ2-2
v_gene: TRBV5-1
abundance: once
d_gene: .

CDR3aa: CASSFSFSHTQYF
CDR3nt: TGTGCCAGCAGCTTCAGTTTTTCCCATACGCAGTATTTT
j_gene: TRBJ2-3
v_gene: TRBV7-2
abundance: .
d_gene: .

CDR3aa: CASRAGSSGANVLTF
CDR3nt: TGTGCCAGCAGGGCAGGGAGCTCTGGGGCCAACGTCCTGACTTTC
j_gene: TRBJ2-6
v_gene: TRBV2
abundance: .
d_gene: .

CDR3aa: CAIRGQYEQYF
CDR3nt: TGTGCCATCAGGGGACAGTACGAGCAGTACTTC
j_gene: TRBJ2-7
v_gene: TRBV10-3
abundance: .
d_gene: TRBD1

CDR3aa: CSAISETQYF
CDR3nt: TGCAGTGCTATCTCCGAGACCCAGTACTTC
j_gene: TRBJ2-5
v_gene: TRBV20-1
abundance: .
d_gene: .

CDR3aa: CATSRDQYSQAFF
CDR3nt: TGTGCCACCAGCAGAGATCAGTATTCGCAGGCTTTCTTT
j_gene: TRBJ1-1
v_gene: TRBV15
abundance: once
d_gene: .

CDR3aa: CATQGLLTDTQYF
CDR3nt: TGTGCCACCCAGGGGTTACTCACAGATACGCAGTATTTT
j_gene: TRBJ2-3
v_gene: TRBV27
abundance: .
d_gene: .

CDR3aa: CASSTRDRGIEEAFF
CDR3nt: TGTGCCAGCAGCACGAGGGACAGGGGGATCGAAGAAGCTTTCTTT
j_gene: TRBJ1-1
v_gene: TRBV7-9
abundance: .
d_gene: TRBD1

CDR3aa: CATSARGGYGYTF
CDR3nt: TGTGCCACCAGTGCTCGGGGCGGCTATGGCTACACCTTC
j_gene: TRBJ1-2
v_gene: TRBV24-1
abundance: .
d_gene: .

CDR3aa: CASTPGTENTEAFF
CDR3nt: TGTGCCAGCACGCCCGGGACAGAGAACACTGAAGCTTTCTTT
j_gene: TRBJ1-1
v_gene: TRBV12-3/TRBV12-4
abundance: .
d_gene: TRBD1

CDR3aa: CSVDEQYF
CDR3nt: TGCAGCGTTGACGAGCAGTACTTC
j_gene: TRBJ2-7
v_gene: TRBV29-1
abundance: .
d_gene: .

CDR3aa: CSARDMASTWGEQFF
CDR3nt: TGCAGTGCTAGAGATATGGCGTCGACGTGGGGGGAGCAGTTCTTC
j_gene: TRBJ2-1
v_gene: TRBV20-1
abundance: .
d_gene: .

CDR3aa: CAWRQANYGYTF
CDR3nt: TGTGCCTGGAGGCAAGCTAACTATGGCTACACCTTC
j_gene: TRBJ1-2
v_gene: TRBV30
abundance: .
d_gene: .

CDR3aa: CSVVVGGDTQYF
CDR3nt: TGCAGCGTTGTTGTGGGTGGAGATACGCAGTATTTT
j_gene: TRBJ2-3
v_gene: TRBV29-1
abundance: .
d_gene: .

CDR3aa: CASSLAVGSGYTF
CDR3nt: TGCGCCAGCAGCTTGGCAGTTGGAAGTGGCTACACCTTC
j_gene: TRBJ1-2
v_gene: TRBV5-1
abundance: .
d_gene: .

CDR3aa: CSASRDFFTYEQYF
CDR3nt: TGCAGTGCTAGCCGGGACTTTTTTACCTACGAGCAGTACTTC
j_gene: TRBJ2-7
v_gene: TRBV20-1
abundance: .
d_gene: .

CDR3aa: CSVAHYGYTF
CDR3nt: TGCAGCGTTGCACACTATGGCTACACCTTC
j_gene: TRBJ1-2
v_gene: TRBV29-1
abundance: .
d_gene: .

CDR3aa: CASSEGVRYYGYTF
CDR3nt: TGTGCCAGCAGTGAAGGAGTCCGCTACTATGGCTACACCTTC
j_gene: TRBJ1-2
v_gene: TRBV2
abundance: .
d_gene: .

CDR3aa: CAWSLGQGLVRGYTF
CDR3nt: TGTGCCTGGAGTCTCGGACAGGGTTTAGTTCGAGGCTACACCTTC
j_gene: TRBJ1-2
v_gene: TRBV30
abundance: .
d_gene: TRBD1

CDR3aa: CASGPPTTSNIQYF
CDR3nt: TGTGCTAGTGGTCCTCCGACGACTAGCAACATTCAGTACTTC
j_gene: TRBJ2-4
v_gene: TRBV12-5
abundance: .
d_gene: TRBD2

CDR3aa: CSVSQVNTEAFF
CDR3nt: TGCAGCGTTTCACAGGTTAACACTGAAGCTTTCTTT
j_gene: TRBJ1-1
v_gene: TRBV29-1
abundance: .
d_gene: .

CDR3aa: CSVDRGYTEAFF
CDR3nt: TGCAGCGTTGACAGGGGGTACACTGAAGCTTTCTTT
j_gene: TRBJ1-1
v_gene: TRBV29-1
abundance: .
d_gene: TRBD1

CDR3aa: CASHYLGTDTQYF
CDR3nt: TGTGCCAGCCACTATTTAGGGACAGATACGCAGTATTTT
j_gene: TRBJ2-3
v_gene: TRBV7-3
abundance: .
d_gene: .

CDR3aa: CACRLAGEETQYF
CDR3nt: TGTGCCTGCAGACTAGCGGGAGAAGAGACCCAGTACTTC
j_gene: TRBJ2-5
v_gene: TRBV30
abundance: .
d_gene: TRBD2

CDR3aa: CASSENVVGGGYTF
CDR3nt: TGTGCCAGCAGTGAGAACGTCGTTGGTGGTGGCTACACCTTC
j_gene: TRBJ1-2
v_gene: TRBV6-4
abundance: .
d_gene: .

CDR3aa: CASSGPRTSGRWVDNEQFF
CDR3nt: TGTGCCAGCAGTGGCCCCAGGACTAGCGGGAGGTGGGTGGACAATGAGCAGTTCTTC
j_gene: TRBJ2-1
v_gene: TRBV2
abundance: .
d_gene: TRBD2

CDR3aa: CASSSRDRGTYEQYF
CDR3nt: TGTGCCAGCAGTAGCCGGGACAGGGGGACCTACGAGCAGTACTTC
j_gene: TRBJ2-7
v_gene: TRBV6-6
abundance: few
d_gene: TRBD1

CDR3aa: CASSRKVGHNEQFF
CDR3nt: TGTGCCAGCAGTCGGAAGGTAGGGCACAATGAGCAGTTCTTC
j_gene: TRBJ2-1
v_gene: TRBV27
abundance: .
d_gene: .

CDR3aa: CSASMREFDYEQYF
CDR3nt: TGCAGTGCTAGTATGCGGGAGTTTGACTACGAGCAGTACTTC
j_gene: TRBJ2-7
v_gene: TRBV20-1
abundance: .
d_gene: TRBD2

CDR3aa: CASSSPPQAQETQYF
CDR3nt: TGTGCCAGCAGCAGTCCGCCTCAGGCGCAAGAGACCCAGTACTTC
j_gene: TRBJ2-5
v_gene: TRBV6-1
abundance: .
d_gene: .

CDR3aa: CASSRHRDQPQHF
CDR3nt: TGTGCCAGCAGTCGTCACAGGGATCAGCCCCAGCATTTT
j_gene: TRBJ1-5
v_gene: TRBV6-5
abundance: .
d_gene: .

CDR3aa: CSVRRGGTDTQYF
CDR3nt: TGCAGCGTAAGGAGGGGGGGCACAGATACGCAGTATTTT
j_gene: TRBJ2-3
v_gene: TRBV29-1
abundance: .
d_gene: .

CDR3aa: CASSGSNEQFF
CDR3nt: TGTGCCAGCTCAGGGTCCAATGAGCAGTTCTTC
j_gene: TRBJ2-1
v_gene: TRBV18
abundance: .
d_gene: .

CDR3aa: CASRRTGLAEEQFF
CDR3nt: TGTGCCAGCAGGAGGACGGGACTAGCGGAGGAGCAGTTCTTC
j_gene: TRBJ2-1
v_gene: TRBV12-3/TRBV12-4
abundance: .
d_gene: TRBD2

CDR3aa: CASSQGRGGEQFF
CDR3nt: TGTGCCAGCAGCCAAGGGAGGGGTGGCGAGCAGTTCTTC
j_gene: TRBJ2-1
v_gene: TRBV3-1
abundance: .
d_gene: .

CDR3aa: CASTITNTAEAFF
CDR3nt: TGTGCCAGCACCATAACAAACACGGCTGAAGCTTTCTTT
j_gene: TRBJ1-1
v_gene: TRBV28
abundance: .
d_gene: .

CDR3aa: CASSFLQGTSNYGYTF
CDR3nt: TGTGCCAGCAGTTTTTTACAGGGAACGTCAAACTATGGCTACACCTTC
j_gene: TRBJ1-2
v_gene: TRBV12-3/TRBV12-4
abundance: .
d_gene: .

CDR3aa: CATLQETSSYEQYF
CDR3nt: TGTGCCACCCTGCAGGAGACGAGCTCCTACGAGCAGTACTTC
j_gene: TRBJ2-7
v_gene: TRBV6-2/TRBV6-3
abundance: .
d_gene: .

CDR3aa: CSARTASGGTQYF
CDR3nt: TGCAGTGCCAGGACAGCCTCAGGAGGGACCCAGTACTTC
j_gene: TRBJ2-5
v_gene: TRBV20-1
abundance: once
d_gene: .

CDR3aa: CASSRGQGNTEAFF
CDR3nt: TGCGCCAGCAGCAGAGGACAGGGAAACACTGAAGCTTTCTTT
j_gene: TRBJ1-1
v_gene: TRBV5-1
abundance: few
d_gene: TRBD1

CDR3aa: CASSFPGALLKNIQYF
CDR3nt: TGTGCCAGCAGTTTTCCGGGGGCCCTACTAAAAAACATTCAGTACTTC
j_gene: TRBJ2-4
v_gene: TRBV28
abundance: .
d_gene: .

CDR3aa: CSAGGHTHGYTF
CDR3nt: TGCAGTGCGGGGGGACATACCCATGGCTACACCTTC
j_gene: TRBJ1-2
v_gene: TRBV20-1
abundance: .
d_gene: .

CDR3aa: CASSLVDWGTIYF
CDR3nt: TGTGCCAGCAGCTTAGTCGATTGGGGCACCATATATTTT
j_gene: TRBJ1-3
v_gene: TRBV13
abundance: .
d_gene: .

CDR3aa: CASSQGMGRRPEAFF
CDR3nt: TGTGCCAGCAGCCAAGGAATGGGTCGCAGACCTGAAGCTTTCTTT
j_gene: TRBJ1-1
v_gene: TRBV3-1
abundance: .
d_gene: .

CDR3aa: CASSAPWREGQNEQFF
CDR3nt: TGTGCCAGCAGCGCACCTTGGCGGGAGGGCCAGAATGAGCAGTTCTTC
j_gene: TRBJ2-1
v_gene: TRBV14
abundance: .
d_gene: TRBD2

CDR3aa: CSSRGDSRGTEAFF
CDR3nt: TGCAGCTCACGGGGGGATAGCCGGGGCACTGAAGCTTTCTTT
j_gene: TRBJ1-1
v_gene: TRBV29-1
abundance: once
d_gene: .

CDR3aa: CASSFVGASGSYNEQFF
CDR3nt: TGTGCCAGCAGCTTTGTCGGGGCTAGCGGCTCCTACAATGAGCAGTTCTTC
j_gene: TRBJ2-1
v_gene: TRBV7-9
abundance: .
d_gene: TRBD2